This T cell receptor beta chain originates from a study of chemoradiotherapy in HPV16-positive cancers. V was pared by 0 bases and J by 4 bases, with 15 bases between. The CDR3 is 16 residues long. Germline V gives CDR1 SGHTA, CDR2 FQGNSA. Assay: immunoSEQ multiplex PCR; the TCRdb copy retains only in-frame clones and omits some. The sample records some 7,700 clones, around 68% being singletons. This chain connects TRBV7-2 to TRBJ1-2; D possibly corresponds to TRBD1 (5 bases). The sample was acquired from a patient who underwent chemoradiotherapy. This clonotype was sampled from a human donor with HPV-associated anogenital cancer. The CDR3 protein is CASSLAPPAGSYGYTF. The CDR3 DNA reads TGTGCCAGCAGCTTAGCCCCCCCGGCAGGGAGCTATGGCTACACCTTC.